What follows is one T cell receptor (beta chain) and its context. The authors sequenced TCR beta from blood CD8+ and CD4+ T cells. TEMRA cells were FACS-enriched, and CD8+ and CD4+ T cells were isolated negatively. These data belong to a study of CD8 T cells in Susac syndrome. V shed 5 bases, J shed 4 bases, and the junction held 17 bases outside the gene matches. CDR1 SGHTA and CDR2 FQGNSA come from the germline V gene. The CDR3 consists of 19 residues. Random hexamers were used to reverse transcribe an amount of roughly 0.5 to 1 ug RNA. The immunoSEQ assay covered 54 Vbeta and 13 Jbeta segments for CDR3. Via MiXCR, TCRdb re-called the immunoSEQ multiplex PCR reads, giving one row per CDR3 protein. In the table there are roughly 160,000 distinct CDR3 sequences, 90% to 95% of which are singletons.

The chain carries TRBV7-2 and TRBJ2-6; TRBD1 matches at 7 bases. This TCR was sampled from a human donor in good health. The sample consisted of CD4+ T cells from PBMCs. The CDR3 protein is CASSGQGQTSQGGANVLTF. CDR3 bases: TGTGCCAGCAGCGGGCAGGGACAGACCTCTCAGGGGGGGGCCAACGTCCTGACTTTC. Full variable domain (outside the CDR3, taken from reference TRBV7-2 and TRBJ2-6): GAGVSQSPSNKVTEKGKDVELRCDPISGHTALYWYRQSLGQGLEFLIYFQGNSAPDKSGLPSDRFSAERTGGSVSTLTIQRTQQEDSAVYLCASSGQGQTSQGGANVLTFGAGSRLTVL.